These 22 T cell receptor beta chains were sequenced from one sample in a study of neurological immune-mediated disorders. TCRdb reprocessed the 5' RACE reads with MiXCR, giving one entry per CDR3 protein. Of around 58,000 distinct CDR3 sequences in the sample, around 3.4% are singletons; the top ten hold 6% to 8.5%. The sequenced sample was PBMCs. The receptors originated from a woman in her sixties or seventies with multiple sclerosis.

The V call is TRBV5-1, the J call TRBJ2-5, with 10 bases aligning to TRBD2. The CDR3 loop spans 16 amino acids. Germline V CDR1 and CDR2: SGHRS, YFSETQ. Unmatched junction bases numbered 5, after V lost 3 bases and J lost 0 bases. The CDR3 is CASSSQTSGYQETQYF. Written as DNA, the CDR3 is TGCGCCAGCAGCTCACAGACTAGCGGGTACCAAGAGACCCAGTACTTC.

This clonotype was seen at least ten times. The rearrangement uses TRBV5-1 and TRBJ2-1; D possibly corresponds to TRBD2 (5 bases). The V gene's germline CDR1 is SGHRS and CDR2 YFSETQ. V dropped 0 bases and J dropped 4 bases, with 11 bases sitting between them. The CDR3 has 15 residues. The CDR3 loop is CASSLASGFYNEQFF. In DNA form, the CDR3 reads TGCGCCAGCAGCTTGGCATCGGGGTTTTACAATGAGCAGTTCTTC.

This clonotype was found many times. The J gene is TRBJ1-2, the V gene TRBV7-2; D perhaps matches TRBD1 (6 bases). In germline, CDR1 is SGHTA, CDR2 FQGNSA. The CDR3 has 15 amino acids. Deletions cut 1 base from V and 4 bases from J, with 13 bases between. The CDR3 bases are TGTGCCAGCAGCTTAGAGTGGGGGCTCGGCTATGGCTACACCTTC. It is translated as CASSLEWGLGYGYTF.

At least ten counts were recorded for this clonotype. The chain has TRBV7-7 and TRBJ2-7, with 8 bases matching TRBD1. V was pared by 3 bases and J by 5 bases, with 9 bases of the junction left unmatched. CDR3 size: 15 residues. Looked up from germline, CDR1 is SSHAT and CDR2 is FNYEAQ (reference sequence). The CDR3 DNA reads as TGTGCCAGCAGCTTGACTGACAGGGGTGGACACGAGCAGTACTTC. Translated: CASSLTDRGGHEQYF.

Many counts were recorded for this clonotype. V usage is TRBV5-1 and J usage is TRBJ1-4, with TRBD1 as a possible D gene (6 bases). With 0 bases removed from V and 6 bases from J, the gap between germline ends came to 15 bases. The germline gives CDR1 SGHRS, CDR2 YFSETQ. The CDR3 is 16 amino acids. The CDR3: CASSLGLLEGDEKLFF. In DNA form, the CDR3 reads TGCGCCAGCAGCTTGGGACTCCTTGAGGGGGATGAAAAACTGTTTTTT.

Many counts were recorded for this clonotype. The chain uses TRBV7-8 and TRBJ2-1; D may be TRBD2 (6 bases). This CDR3 spans 13 amino acids. Trimming stripped 10 bases from V and 6 bases from J, with 16 bases between. Germline-derived CDR1 and CDR2 are SGHVS and FQNEAQ. CDR3 in DNA: TGTGCCACCGCCGGGGGATCCCGCAATGAGCAGTTCTTC. This gives the protein CATAGGSRNEQFF.

In this sample, this clonotype turned up many times. The chain couples TRBV9 to TRBJ1-5; the D is unclear. The CDR3 contains 15 residues. Germline V gene lookup returns CDR1 SGDLS and CDR2 YYNGEE. Trimming cost V 4 bases and J 7 bases, with 18 bases left between them. CDR3 bases: TGTGCCAGCAGCCGAACCCAAGGGAGGAGCCAGCCCCAGCATTTT. Translated, it gives CASSRTQGRSQPQHF.

This clonotype showed up many times. The V and J genes are TRBV20-1 and TRBJ2-1; D remains unclear. V lost 4 bases and J lost 0, with 10 bases in between. CDR1 DFQATT and CDR2 SNEGSKA come from the germline V gene (reference sequence). CDR3 length: 14 residues. CDR3 in DNA: TGCAGTGCTACCTCCCGGAGCTCCTACAATGAGCAGTTCTTC. It is translated as CSATSRSSYNEQFF.

At least ten counts were recorded for this clonotype. This chain joins TRBV6-5 and TRBJ1-5, with 9 bases aligning to TRBD1. The CDR3 runs 20 residues. The germline V gene has CDR1 MNHEY and CDR2 SVGAGI. Trimming removed 2 bases from V and 0 bases from J; junction bases left unmatched: 14. In DNA, the CDR3 is TGTGCCAGCAGTTACAACTTCCGGGACAGGGAAAAGGTTAGCAATCAGCCCCAGCATTTT. Protein product: CASSYNFRDREKVSNQPQHF.

V usage is TRBV19 and J usage is TRBJ2-1; the D is unclear. V was shortened by 5 bases and J by 9 bases, with 11 bases between the two germline ends. CDR3 size: 12 residues. CDR1 LNHDA and CDR2 SQIVND come from the germline V gene (reference sequence). The CDR3 DNA sequence: TGTGCCAGTAGTGCCTTTTTTAGTGAGCAGTTCTTC. It is translated as CASSAFFSEQFF.

This clonotype was seen repeatedly, ten times or more. The V and J genes are TRBV7-8 and TRBJ2-2; D unclear. CDR3 length equals 16 residues. Germline CDR1 is SGHVS and CDR2 is FQNEAQ. Trimming took off 4 bases at V and 7 bases at J, with 19 bases between the two ends. As DNA, the CDR3 is TGTGCCAGCAGCTCTCACCCCCCCGGGCTGATCGGGGAGCTGTTTTTT. Amino acids: CASSSHPPGLIGELFF.

This clonotype was observed many times. The chain uses TRBV5-1 and TRBJ1-1, with D tentatively TRBD1 (5 bases). Trimming removed 3 bases from V and 2 bases from J, with 11 bases in between. Germline assignment: CDR1 SGHRS and CDR2 YFSETQ. CDR3 length: 14 residues. The CDR3, as DNA: TGCGCCAGCAGCTCCATGACAGCTAACACTGAAGCTTTCTTT. Its protein product is CASSSMTANTEAFF. The full variable domain, with the rest looked up from reference TRBV5-1 and TRBJ1-1, is KAGVTQTPRYLIKTRGQQVTLSCSPISGHRSVSWYQQTPGQGLQFLFEYFSETQRNKGNFPGRFSGRQFSNSRSEMNVSTLELGDSALYLCASSSMTANTEAFFGQGTRLTVV.

There are many counts of this clonotype. The CDR3 sequence is CASSQPNQPQHF. As DNA, the CDR3 is TGTGCCAGCAGCCAACCTAATCAGCCCCAGCATTTT. V and J are TRBV14 and TRBJ1-5; D remains ambiguous. Trimming removed 2 bases from V and 4 bases from J, with 3 bases in between. The germline gives CDR1 SGHDN, CDR2 FVKESK. This CDR3 contains 12 residues. Together with reference TRBV14 and TRBJ1-5, the CDR3 gives the full variable domain: EAGVTQFPSHSVIEKGQTVTLRCDPISGHDNLYWYRRVMGKEIKFLLHFVKESKQDESGMPNNRFLAERTGGTYSTLKVQPAELEDSGVYFCASSQPNQPQHFGDGTRLSIL.

This chain uses TRBV12-3 or TRBV12-4 with TRBJ1-1; D uncertain. CDR3 length equals 14 residues. Trimming shortened V by 3 bases and J by 0 bases, and 8 bases separated the two germline ends. This CDR3 reads CASSFLHLNTEAFF. CDR3 in DNA: TGTGCCAGCAGTTTTTTACACCTGAACACTGAAGCTTTCTTT.

This clonotype was detected ten times or more. CDR3 residues: CAIQGRGYGYTF. Written as DNA, the CDR3 is TGTGCCATTCAGGGAAGAGGGTATGGCTACACCTTC. The chain combines TRBV10-3 with TRBJ1-2; tentatively, D is TRBD1 (5 bases). Germline assignment: CDR1 ENHRY and CDR2 SYGVKD. CDR3 length: 12 amino acids. Trimming shortened V by 9 bases and J by 5 bases, and 13 bases separated the two germline ends.

This clonotype was seen repeatedly, ten times or more. The rearrangement links TRBV5-1 to TRBJ2-7; 9 nucleotides match TRBD1. Germline CDR1 reads SGHRS; CDR2 reads YFSETQ. V lost 1 base and J lost 6; bases outside the gene matches: 8. This CDR3 is 15 amino acids long. The CDR3 sequence: CASSLPGTGPSEQYF. CDR3 DNA sequence: TGCGCCAGCAGCTTGCCCGGGACAGGGCCCTCCGAGCAGTACTTC.

The sample holds many counts of this clonotype. The chain is built from TRBV5-1 and TRBJ2-1; no clear D. Looked up from germline, CDR1 is SGHRS and CDR2 is YFSETQ. CDR3 length: 16 amino acids. V was clipped by 0 bases and J by 0 bases, with 10 bases between them. In nucleotides, the CDR3 is TGCGCCAGCAGCTTGGGGGCCGGGCTCTCCTACAATGAGCAGTTCTTC. It is translated as CASSLGAGLSYNEQFF.

In its sample, this clonotype was seen many times. This chain joins TRBV5-1 and TRBJ1-4; the D is unclear. This CDR3 contains 15 residues. The V and J ends lost 3 bases and 5 bases respectively, with 14 bases between them. CDR1 is SGHRS and CDR2 is YFSETQ in the germline V gene. CDR3 sequence: CASSSGLDGNEKLFF. CDR3 DNA: TGCGCCAGCAGCTCTGGGCTGGACGGAAATGAAAAACTGTTTTTT.

Ten or more counts support this clonotype. The chain couples TRBV7-7 to TRBJ2-1, with a possible D match to TRBD1 (6 bases). The germline V gene has CDR1 SSHAT and CDR2 FNYEAQ (reference sequence). The V end was cut by 1 base, the J end by 7 bases, with 8 bases between. The CDR3 consists of 13 residues. DNA of the CDR3: TGTGCCAGCAGCTTAGACAGGGAGAATGAGCAGTTCTTC. As protein: CASSLDRENEQFF.

This clonotype was seen at least ten times. The V and J genes are TRBV29-1 and TRBJ2-1, with a weak D call TRBD1 (5 bases). V lost 5 bases and J 2 bases, leaving 13 bases between the germline ends. In germline, CDR1 is SQVTM, CDR2 ANQGSEA. The CDR3 spans 14 residues. The CDR3 reads CSVYSRGTYNEQFF. In DNA, the CDR3 is TGCAGCGTTTATTCAAGGGGAACCTACAATGAGCAGTTCTTC.

This clonotype was counted at least ten times. The V call is TRBV20-1, the J call TRBJ2-2; possibly TRBD2 for D (7 bases). Germline CDR1 is DFQATT and CDR2 is SNEGSKA (reference sequence). V lost 0 bases to trimming and J lost 4 bases, with 12 bases between them. CDR3 length: 15 residues. The CDR3 spells CSARDKGGGTGELFF. The CDR3 region has the DNA TGCAGTGCTAGAGATAAGGGAGGGGGCACCGGGGAGCTGTTTTTT.

This clonotype was seen at least ten times. The chain recombines TRBV20-1 with TRBJ2-7; TRBD1 is a possible D gene (6 bases). The CDR3 sequence is 14 residues long. Germline lookup yields CDR1 DFQATT and CDR2 SNEGSKA (reference sequence). V was clipped by 2 bases and J by 4 bases, with 15 bases between them. The DNA for the CDR3 is TGCAGTGCTAGATTGGGGGCCGCAGGATACGAGCAGTACTTC. Translated, it gives CSARLGAAGYEQYF.